This T cell receptor beta chain appears in the sequencing data of a study of shared clonotypes between healthy human individuals. Naive CD8 populations comprised CD45RO-negative cells positively selected for CCR7, excluding terminally differentiated effector memory CD45RA+ cells. The protocol was immunoSEQ multiplex PCR, while the TCRdb copy is restricted to in-frame clones and leaves out a portion. The sample yields fewer than 800,000 clones, about 90% seen once. V lost 1 base, J lost 0 bases, and 12 bases lay in between. The CDR3 is made up of 16 amino acids. Germline loops: CDR1 SGHDN, CDR2 FVKESK.

The chain has TRBV14 and TRBJ1-1; D ambiguous. The sequenced sample consisted of naive CD8+ T cells sorted from blood. The sequence was collected from a man aged 25-40 years in good health. The DNA for the CDR3 is TGTGCCAGCAGCCAAGTCAACGGGGATTTGAACACTGAAGCTTTCTTT. It is translated as CASSQVNGDLNTEAFF.